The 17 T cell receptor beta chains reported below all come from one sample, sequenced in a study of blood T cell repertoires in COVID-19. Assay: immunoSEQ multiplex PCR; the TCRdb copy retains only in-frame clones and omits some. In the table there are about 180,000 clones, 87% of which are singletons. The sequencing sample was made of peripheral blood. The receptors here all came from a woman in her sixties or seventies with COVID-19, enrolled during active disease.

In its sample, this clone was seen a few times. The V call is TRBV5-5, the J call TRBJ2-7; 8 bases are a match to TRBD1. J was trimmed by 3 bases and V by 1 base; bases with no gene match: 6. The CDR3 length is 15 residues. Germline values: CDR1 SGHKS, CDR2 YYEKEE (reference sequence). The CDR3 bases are TGTGCCAGCAGCTTGTCGACAGGGGCATTCTACGAGCAGTACTTC. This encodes CASSLSTGAFYEQYF.

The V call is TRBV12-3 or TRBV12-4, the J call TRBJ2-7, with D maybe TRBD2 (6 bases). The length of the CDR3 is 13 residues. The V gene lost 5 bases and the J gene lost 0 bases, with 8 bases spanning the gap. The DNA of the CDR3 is TGTGCCAGCAGTCGGGACTTCTCCTACGAGCAGTACTTC. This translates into CASSRDFSYEQYF.

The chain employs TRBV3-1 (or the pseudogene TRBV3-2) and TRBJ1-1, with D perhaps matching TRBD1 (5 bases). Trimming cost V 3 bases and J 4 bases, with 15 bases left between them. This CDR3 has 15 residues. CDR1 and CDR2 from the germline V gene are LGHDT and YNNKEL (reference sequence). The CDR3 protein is CASSHAGPRGTEAFF. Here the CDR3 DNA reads TGTGCCAGCAGCCATGCCGGGCCTAGGGGCACTGAAGCTTTCTTT.

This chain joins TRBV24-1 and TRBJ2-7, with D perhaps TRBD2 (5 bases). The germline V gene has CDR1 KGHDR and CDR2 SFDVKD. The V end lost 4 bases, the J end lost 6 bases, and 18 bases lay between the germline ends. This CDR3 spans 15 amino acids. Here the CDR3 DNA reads TGTGCCACCAGTGAGACGGCGGGCTCGCCTGGCGAGCAGTACTTC. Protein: CATSETAGSPGEQYF.

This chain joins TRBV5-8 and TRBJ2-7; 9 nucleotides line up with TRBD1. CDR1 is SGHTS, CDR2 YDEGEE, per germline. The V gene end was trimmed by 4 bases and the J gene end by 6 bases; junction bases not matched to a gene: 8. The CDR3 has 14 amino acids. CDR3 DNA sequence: TGTGCCAGCAGCCATCCGGGACAGGGAATCGAGCAGTACTTC. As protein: CASSHPGQGIEQYF.

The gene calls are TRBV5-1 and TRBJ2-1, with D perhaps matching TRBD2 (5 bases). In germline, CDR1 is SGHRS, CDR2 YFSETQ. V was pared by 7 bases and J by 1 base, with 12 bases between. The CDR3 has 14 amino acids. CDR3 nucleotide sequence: TGCGCCAGCTTTTCTCTAGCTTCCTACAATGAGCAGTTCTTC. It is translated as CASFSLASYNEQFF.

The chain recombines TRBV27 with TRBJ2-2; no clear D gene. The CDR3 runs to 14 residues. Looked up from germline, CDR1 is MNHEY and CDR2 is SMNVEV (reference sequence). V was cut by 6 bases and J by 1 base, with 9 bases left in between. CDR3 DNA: TGTGCCAGCAGCGTCTTTGTGAACACCGGGGAGCTGTTTTTT. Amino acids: CASSVFVNTGELFF.

DNA for the CDR3: TGTGCCAGCAGTCTCGGACATTCTGAAGCTTTCTTT. This sequence encodes CASSLGHSEAFF. This chain links TRBV28 with TRBJ1-1; D is possibly TRBD1 (5 bases). The ends were cut back, 5 bases at V and 6 bases at J, with 10 bases in the middle. The CDR3 runs 12 residues. The germline V gene has CDR1 MDHEN and CDR2 SYDVKM.

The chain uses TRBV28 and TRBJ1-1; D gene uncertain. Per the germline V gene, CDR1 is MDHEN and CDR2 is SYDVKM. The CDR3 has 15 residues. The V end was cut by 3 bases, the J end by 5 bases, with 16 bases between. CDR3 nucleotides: TGTGCCAGCAGTTTTAGAGCACGGAGTTGGACTGAAGCTTTCTTT. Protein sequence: CASSFRARSWTEAFF.

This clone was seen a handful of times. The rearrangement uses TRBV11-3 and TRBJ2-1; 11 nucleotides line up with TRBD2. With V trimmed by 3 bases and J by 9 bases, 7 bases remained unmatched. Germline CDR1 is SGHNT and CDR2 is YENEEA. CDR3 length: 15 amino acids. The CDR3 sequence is CASSFRELAGAEQFF. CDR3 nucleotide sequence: TGTGCCAGCAGCTTTAGGGAACTAGCGGGAGCTGAGCAGTTCTTC.

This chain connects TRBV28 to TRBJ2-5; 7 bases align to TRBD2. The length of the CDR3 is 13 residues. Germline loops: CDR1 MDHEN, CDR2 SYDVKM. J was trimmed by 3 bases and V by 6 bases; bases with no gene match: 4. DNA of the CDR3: TGTGCCAGCAGAAACAGCGGGAAAGAGACCCAGTACTTC. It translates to CASRNSGKETQYF. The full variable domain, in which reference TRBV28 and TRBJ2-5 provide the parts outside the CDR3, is DVKVTQSSRYLVKRTGEKVFLECVQDMDHENMFWYRQDPGLGLRLIYFSYDVKMKEKGDIPEGYSVSREKKERFSLILESASTNQTSMYLCASRNSGKETQYFGPGTRLLVL.

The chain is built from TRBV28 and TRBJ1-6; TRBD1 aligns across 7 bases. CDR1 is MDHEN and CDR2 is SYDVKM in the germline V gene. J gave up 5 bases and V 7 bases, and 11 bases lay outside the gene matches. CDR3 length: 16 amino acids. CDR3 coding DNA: TGTGCCAGCATCAGGGCCGGCCAGGGGGATAATTCACCCCTCCACTTT. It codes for CASIRAGQGDNSPLHF.

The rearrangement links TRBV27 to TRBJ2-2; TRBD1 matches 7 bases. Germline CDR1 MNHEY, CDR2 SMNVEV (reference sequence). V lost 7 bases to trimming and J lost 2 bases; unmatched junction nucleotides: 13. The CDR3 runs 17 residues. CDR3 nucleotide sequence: TGTGCCAGCACCCGATCCGGGACAGCCTTAAACACCGGGGAGCTGTTTTTT. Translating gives CASTRSGTALNTGELFF.

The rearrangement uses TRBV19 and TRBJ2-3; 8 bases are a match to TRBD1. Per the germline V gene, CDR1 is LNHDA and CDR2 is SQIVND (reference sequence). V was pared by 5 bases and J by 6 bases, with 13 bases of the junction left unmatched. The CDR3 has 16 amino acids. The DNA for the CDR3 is TGTGCCAGTAGTCCCGTCGGGCAGGGGGCGTCCGATACGCAGTATTTT. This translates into CASSPVGQGASDTQYF.

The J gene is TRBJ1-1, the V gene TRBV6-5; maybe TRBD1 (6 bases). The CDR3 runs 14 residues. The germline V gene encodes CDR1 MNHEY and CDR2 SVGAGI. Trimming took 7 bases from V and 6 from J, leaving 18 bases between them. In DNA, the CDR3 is TGTGCCAGCACCGCGGACAGTATTCGGTCTGAAGCTTTCTTT. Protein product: CASTADSIRSEAFF.

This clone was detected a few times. CDR3 sequence reads: CASSPTSRSNTGELFF. CDR3 nucleotide sequence: TGCGCCAGCAGCCCTACATCCAGGTCCAATACCGGGGAGCTGTTTTTT. V gene TRBV4-1 combines with J gene TRBJ2-2; D not resolved. Per the germline V gene, CDR1 is MGHRA and CDR2 is YSYEKL. The V end lost 4 bases, the J end lost 5 bases, and 17 bases lay between the germline ends. The CDR3 has 16 amino acids.

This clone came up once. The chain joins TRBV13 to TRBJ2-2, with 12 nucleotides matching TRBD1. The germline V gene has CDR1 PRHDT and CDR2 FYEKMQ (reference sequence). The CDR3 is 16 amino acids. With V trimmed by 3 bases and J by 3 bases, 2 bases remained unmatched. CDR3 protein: CASSLGQGAHTGELFF. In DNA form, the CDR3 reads TGTGCCAGCAGCTTGGGACAGGGGGCCCACACCGGGGAGCTGTTTTTT.